This paragraph reports one T cell receptor beta chain. The CDR3 consists of 12 residues. Trimming cost V 0 bases and J 7 bases, with 3 bases left between them. Germline lookup yields CDR1 SGHVS and CDR2 FNYEAQ. Naive-designated CD8 cells lacked CD45RO, were positively enriched for CCR7, and omitted terminally differentiated effector memory CD45RA+ cells. This entry is derived from a study of shared clonotypes between healthy human individuals. Produced via immunoSEQ multiplex PCR; TCRdb's table is partial and in-frame only. Of around 2.1 million clones detected, 85% to 95% appear once; the ten largest clones hold roughly 1.7%.

This receptor was obtained from a man aged 18 to 29 in good health. Some clones in this sample may be carry-over from other donors' samples. The sequencing input was naive CD8+ T cells from PBMCs. V gene TRBV7-6 combines with J gene TRBJ2-2; no clear D gene. DNA for the CDR3: TGTGCCAGCAGCTTAGCTCTCGGGGAGCTGTTTTTT. This sequence encodes CASSLALGELFF.